The 22 T cell receptor beta chains presented below share a single source sample, sequenced in a study of blood T cell repertoires in COVID-19 (dated by TCRdb to 2020 to 2021). Library preparation was by the immunoSEQ multiplex PCR assay. TCRdb mirrors the immuneACCESS table, restricted to in-frame sequences. Some clones are absent from its copies; in checked studies, under half trace to an unresolved V gene, and the reason for the others is unknown. Within this sample are over 120,000 clones, with approximately 81% of them counted one time only. The top ten constitute 7.5% to 9% of the sample. Sequenced input: peripheral blood. The receptors here all came from a human donor in a cohort sampled during active COVID-19.

V usage is TRBV28 and J usage is TRBJ1-2; TRBD1 matches at 8 bases. Germline CDR1 is MDHEN and CDR2 is SYDVKM. There are 17 residues in the CDR3. V was clipped by 2 bases and J by 3 bases; unmatched bases: 11. CDR3 in DNA: TGTGCCAGCAGTTTAAGTTCAGGGGGCGGTATTGACTATGGCTACACCTTC. This codes for CASSLSSGGGIDYGYTF.

The chain links TRBV4-2 to TRBJ2-3, with a weak D call TRBD2 (6 bases). The CDR3 length is 14 residues. CDR1 is LGHNA and CDR2 is YNFKEQ in the germline V gene. Trimming took off 3 bases at V and 9 bases at J, with 16 bases between the two ends. CDR3 region: CASSQEDAEGTQYF. CDR3 sequence (DNA): TGTGCCAGCAGCCAGGAGGACGCGGAGGGGACGCAGTATTTT.

The table lists this clone with a count of one. This chain joins TRBV7-2 and TRBJ2-1, with 7 bases that match TRBD1. Germline loops: CDR1 SGHTA, CDR2 FQGNSA. The length of the CDR3 is 15 residues. J was trimmed by 0 bases and V by 6 bases; bases with no gene match: 5. The CDR3: CASSSRDSSYNEQFF. The CDR3 DNA reads TGTGCCAGCAGTTCCCGGGACAGCTCCTACAATGAGCAGTTCTTC.

The V call is TRBV7-9, the J call TRBJ1-1; D uncertain. The ends were cut back, 1 base at V and 9 bases at J, with 12 bases in the middle. The length of the CDR3 is 13 residues. CDR1 SEHNR and CDR2 FQNEAQ come from the germline V gene (reference sequence). CDR3 in DNA: TGTGCCAGCAGCTTAGTTTTCCAGGCCCAAGCTTTCTTT. It encodes CASSLVFQAQAFF. The variable domain in full, with the rest retrieved from reference TRBV7-9 and TRBJ1-1, is DTGVSQNPRHKITKRGQNVTFRCDPISEHNRLYWYRQTLGQGPEFLTYFQNEAQLEKSRLLSDRFSAERPKGSFSTLEIQRTEQGDSAMYLCASSLVFQAQAFFGQGTRLTVV.

The J gene is TRBJ2-7, the V gene TRBV28; D not resolved. In germline, CDR1 is MDHEN, CDR2 SYDVKM. V was trimmed by 3 bases and J by 0 bases, leaving 12 bases between them. The CDR3 length is 15 residues. CDR3 sequence (DNA): TGTGCCAGCAGTTTGAGAGATACTGGCTCCTACGAGCAGTACTTC. Translation: CASSLRDTGSYEQYF. Using reference TRBV28 and TRBJ2-7 for the parts outside the CDR3, the full variable domain is DVKVTQSSRYLVKRTGEKVFLECVQDMDHENMFWYRQDPGLGLRLIYFSYDVKMKEKGDIPEGYSVSREKKERFSLILESASTNQTSMYLCASSLRDTGSYEQYFGPGTRLTVT.

The chain uses TRBV11-3 and TRBJ2-3; the match to TRBD2 covers 9 bases. Germline values: CDR1 SGHNT, CDR2 YENEEA. The CDR3 loop spans 16 amino acids. The V and J ends lost 1 base and 2 bases, in that order; junction bases with no gene match: 4. The CDR3 DNA reads TGTGCCAGCAGCTTAGGGTTAGCGGGAGTCACAGATACGCAGTATTTT. This codes for CASSLGLAGVTDTQYF.

The chain carries TRBV6-2 or TRBV6-3 and TRBJ1-2, with 7 bases aligning to TRBD1. The CDR3 spans 13 residues. V trimming: 2 bases; J trimming: 6 bases; junction bases outside the gene matches: 3. Germline V gene lookup returns CDR1 MNHEY and CDR2 SVGEGT. CDR3 sequence reads: CASSYNDRDGYTF. The CDR3 DNA is TGTGCCAGCAGTTACAACGACAGGGATGGCTACACCTTC.

This chain uses TRBV28 with TRBJ2-5, with a possible D match to TRBD1 (6 bases). CDR1 is MDHEN and CDR2 is SYDVKM in the germline V gene. V lost 3 bases and J 9 bases, leaving 23 bases between the germline ends. The CDR3 is 16 amino acids. The DNA for the CDR3 is TGTGCCAGCAGTTTGATAGGTCAGGGGCCCCTCGGGGCCCAGTACTTC. This translates into CASSLIGQGPLGAQYF.

This chain links TRBV28 with TRBJ1-3, with 8 bases identical to TRBD1. The CDR3 runs to 15 residues. Per the germline V gene, CDR1 is MDHEN and CDR2 is SYDVKM. The J segment lost 4 bases and the V segment lost 6 bases, leaving 8 bases of the junction unmatched. CDR3 residues: CASRLGQGRGNTIYF. CDR3 DNA sequence: TGTGCCAGCAGACTAGGACAGGGAAGAGGAAACACCATATATTTT.

V gene TRBV18 combines with J gene TRBJ2-7; no clear D gene. V was shortened by 3 bases and J by 3 bases, with 9 bases between the two germline ends. CDR1 is KGHSH and CDR2 is LQKENI in the germline V gene. The CDR3 has 13 residues. In DNA, the CDR3 is TGTGCCAGCTCACCTTCTACGAACTACGAGCAGTACTTC. It codes for CASSPSTNYEQYF.

The chain employs TRBV7-3 and TRBJ2-1; TRBD2 matches 14 bases. Trimming at V came to 4 bases and at J to 7 bases, leaving 9 bases not matched to a gene. Germline loops: CDR1 SGHTA, CDR2 FQGTGA. The CDR3 is 17 amino acids. The CDR3 loop is CASSSSGLAGGRNEQFF. The CDR3 region has the DNA TGTGCCAGCAGCTCATCCGGACTAGCGGGAGGTCGGAATGAGCAGTTCTTC.

As for this clone: An end of the junction does not agree with germline; a read error may underlie this. This rearrangement joins TRBV6-2 or TRBV6-3 to TRBJ2-2; possible D gene TRBD2, 5 bases. CDR3 length: 14 amino acids. Germline V gene data show CDR1 as MNHEY and CDR2 as SVGEGT. The CDR3 coding sequence is TGTGCCAGCAGCGTAAGGAGGAACCCCGGGGAGCTGTTTTTT. It encodes CASSVRRNPGELFF.

The chain couples TRBV5-1 to TRBJ2-7, with D tentatively TRBD2 (7 bases). The CDR3 covers 19 residues. Germline assignment: CDR1 SGHRS and CDR2 YFSETQ. V lost 2 bases and J lost 3, with 27 bases in between. The CDR3 DNA reads TGCGCCAGCAGCTTTTCAGTGGGGGGGGCGCGGGTACCTATCTACGAGCAGTACTTC. Translating gives CASSFSVGGARVPIYEQYF.

The gene calls are TRBV11-2 and TRBJ2-1; TRBD2 aligns across 7 bases. The CDR3 contains 15 residues. CDR1 SGHAT and CDR2 FQNNGV come from the germline V gene. Germline trimming cut 6 bases from V and 3 bases from J; bases unmatched to any gene: 8. The DNA for the CDR3 is TGTGCCAGCAGTTACCCAGCGGGACGCTACAATGAGCAGTTCTTC. Amino acids: CASSYPAGRYNEQFF.

This clone has a single count. V and J are TRBV5-6 and TRBJ2-7; weak D call: TRBD1 (6 bases). The CDR3 length is 15 residues. From germline, CDR1 is SGHDT and CDR2 YYEEEE. Trimming pared 4 bases from V and 2 bases from J, leaving 16 bases between. The CDR3 sequence is CASSPDRSRTYEQYF. The CDR3 DNA reads as TGTGCCAGCAGCCCGGACAGAAGCCGAACCTACGAGCAGTACTTC.

The chain uses TRBV7-2 and TRBJ2-5; 15 bases agree with TRBD2. The V gene end was trimmed by 5 bases and the J gene end by 5 bases; junction bases not matched to a gene: 9. Looked up from germline, CDR1 is SGHTA and CDR2 is FQGNSA. The CDR3 length is 17 residues. The CDR3 here is CASSDPGLAGGGETQYF. The DNA of the CDR3 is TGTGCCAGCAGCGACCCGGGACTAGCGGGAGGTGGGGAGACCCAGTACTTC.

This clone appeared a single time. J is TRBJ2-7 and V is TRBV5-3; unclear D gene. TRBV5-3 has ORF status, its function being uncertain. The CDR3 is 12 amino acids. Trimming removed 0 bases at V and 2 bases at J, with 3 bases between. Here the CDR3 DNA reads TGTGCCAGAAGCTTGGTCGCCTACGAGCAGTACTTC. It codes for CARSLVAYEQYF.

The V gene is TRBV3-1 (or the pseudogene TRBV3-2), the J gene TRBJ2-7; the match to TRBD1 covers 8 bases. CDR1 is LGHDT and CDR2 is YNNKEL in the germline V gene (reference sequence). V shed 3 bases and J 3 bases; nucleotides not matched to a gene: 7. The CDR3 is 15 residues long. In nucleotides, the CDR3 is TGTGCCAGCAGCCATGCTGGGACAGGATACTACGAGCAGTACTTC. This codes for CASSHAGTGYYEQYF.

This clone has a handful of counts. The CDR3 nucleotides are TGTGCCAGCAGTTTGAGGCAGGGGCAAGGTACCTATGGCTACACCTTC. Amino acids: CASSLRQGQGTYGYTF. V and J are TRBV28 and TRBJ1-2; D perhaps matches TRBD1 (6 bases). The CDR3 extends over 16 amino acids. The ends were cut back, 3 bases at V and 4 bases at J, with 18 bases in the middle. The germline V gene has CDR1 MDHEN and CDR2 SYDVKM.

In its sample, this clone was seen once. The sample holds other DNA sequences that translate to the same CDR3. V gene TRBV7-9 combines with J gene TRBJ2-5, with D tentatively TRBD1 (6 bases). This CDR3 is 14 amino acids long. V was clipped by 0 bases and J by 5 bases, with 10 bases between them. Germline-derived CDR1 and CDR2 are SEHNR and FQNEAQ (reference sequence). CDR3 bases: TGTGCCAGCAGCTTAGCGGGGGCTGGTGAGACCCAGTACTTC. Amino acids: CASSLAGAGETQYF.

V and J are TRBV10-3 and TRBJ1-1, with D uncertain. V lost 0 bases and J 0 bases, leaving 8 bases between the germline ends. Germline V CDR1 and CDR2: ENHRY, SYGVKD. CDR3 length equals 15 residues. The CDR3 bases are TGTGCCATCAGTGAGTCGCAGGATTTGAACACTGAAGCTTTCTTT. Amino acid sequence: CAISESQDLNTEAFF.

This clone was detected only once. The chain employs TRBV5-1 and TRBJ2-5; the D gene is possibly TRBD1 (8 bases). V shed 2 bases and J shed 1 base, with 12 bases lying between them. The CDR3 length is 15 residues. The germline V gene encodes CDR1 SGHRS and CDR2 YFSETQ. DNA for the CDR3: TGCGCCAGCAGCTTACAGGGGGGGTTCCAAGAGACCCAGTACTTC. Protein product: CASSLQGGFQETQYF.